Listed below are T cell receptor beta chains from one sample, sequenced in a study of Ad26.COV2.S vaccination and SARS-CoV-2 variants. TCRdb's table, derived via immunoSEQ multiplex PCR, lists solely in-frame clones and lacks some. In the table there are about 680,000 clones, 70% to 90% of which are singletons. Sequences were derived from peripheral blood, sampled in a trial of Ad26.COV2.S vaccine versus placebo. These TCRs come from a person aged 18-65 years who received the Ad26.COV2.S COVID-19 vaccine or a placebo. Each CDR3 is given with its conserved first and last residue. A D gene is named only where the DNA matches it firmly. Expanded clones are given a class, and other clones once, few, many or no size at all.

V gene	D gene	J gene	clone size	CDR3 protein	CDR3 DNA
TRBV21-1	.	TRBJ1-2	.	CASSKPLSRANYGYTF	TGTGCCAGCAGCAAACCTCTCAGTAGGGCTAACTATGGCTACACCTTC
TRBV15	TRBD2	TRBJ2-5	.	CATSRSQDLRTSPGETQYF	TGTGCCACCAGCAGAAGCCAAGATCTTAGGACTAGCCCAGGGGAGACCCAGTACTTC
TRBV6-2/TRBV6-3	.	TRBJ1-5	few	CASSYGQGTQPQHF	TGTGCCAGCAGTTATGGCCAGGGGACTCAGCCCCAGCATTTT
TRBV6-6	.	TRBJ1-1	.	CASSYSGGSTEAFF	TGTGCCAGCAGTTACTCGGGGGGCTCCACTGAAGCTTTCTTT
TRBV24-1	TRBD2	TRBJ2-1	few	CATSSGGAKGEQFF	TGTGCCACCAGCAGCGGGGGGGCCAAGGGTGAGCAGTTCTTC
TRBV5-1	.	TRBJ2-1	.	CASSLGLTAGEQFF	TGCGCCAGCAGCTTGGGCCTGACCGCCGGGGAGCAGTTCTTC
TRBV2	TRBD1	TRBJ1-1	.	CASSFQGGTEAFF	TGTGCCAGCAGTTTCCAGGGGGGGACTGAAGCTTTCTTT
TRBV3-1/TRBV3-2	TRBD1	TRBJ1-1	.	CASSLQDRAAFF	TGTGCCAGCAGCCTTCAAGACAGGGCAGCTTTCTTT
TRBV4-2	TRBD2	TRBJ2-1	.	CASSQAGLAGAYNEQFF	TGTGCCAGCAGCCAAGCGGGGCTAGCGGGAGCCTACAATGAGCAGTTCTTC
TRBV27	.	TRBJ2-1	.	CASSADLAEAVSYNEQFF	TGTGCCAGCAGTGCAGACTTGGCGGAAGCAGTCTCCTACAATGAGCAGTTCTTC
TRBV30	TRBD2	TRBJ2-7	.	CAWSKGLAGGYEQYF	TGTGCCTGGAGTAAGGGACTAGCGGGGGGTTACGAGCAGTACTTC
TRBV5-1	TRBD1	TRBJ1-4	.	CASSPRQGREKLFF	TGCGCCAGCAGCCCCCGACAGGGGAGGGAAAAACTGTTTTTT
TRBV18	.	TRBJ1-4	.	CASSPRAESDEKLFF	TGTGCCAGCTCACCACGAGCCGAATCGGATGAAAAACTGTTTTTT
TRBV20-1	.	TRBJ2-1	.	CSASGAGQYNEQFF	TGCAGTGCTAGTGGGGCGGGGCAATACAATGAGCAGTTCTTC
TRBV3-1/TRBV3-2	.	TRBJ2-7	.	CASSRTGGRPSYEQYF	TGTGCCAGCAGCCGCACTGGGGGACGACCATCCTACGAGCAGTACTTC
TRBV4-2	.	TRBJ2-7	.	CASSPGSFPTNYEQYF	TGTGCCAGCAGCCCCGGGAGTTTCCCCACTAACTACGAGCAGTACTTC
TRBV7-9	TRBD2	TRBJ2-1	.	CASSSGLAGTEQFF	TGTGCCAGCAGCTCGGGACTAGCGGGAACTGAGCAGTTCTTC
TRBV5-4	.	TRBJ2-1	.	CASSSDRPDNEQFF	TGTGCCAGCAGCTCCGACAGGCCCGACAATGAGCAGTTCTTC
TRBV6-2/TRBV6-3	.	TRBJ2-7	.	CASSTPWEQYF	TGTGCCAGCAGTACCCCTTGGGAGCAGTACTTC
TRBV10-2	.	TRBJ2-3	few	CASRGGPPSTDTQYF	TGCGCCAGCAGGGGGGGCCCACCTAGCACAGATACGCAGTATTTT
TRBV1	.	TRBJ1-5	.	CTSSRYRELGYSNQPQHF	TGCACCAGCAGCCGTTACAGGGAGTTAGGGTATAGCAATCAGCCCCAGCATTTT
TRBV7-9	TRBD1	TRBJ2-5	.	CASSLALTGQGLETQYF	TGTGCCAGCAGCTTAGCGCTAACGGGACAGGGGCTGGAGACCCAGTACTTC
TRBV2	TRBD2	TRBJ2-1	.	CASSARSGEYNEQFF	TGTGCCAGCAGCGCCCGAAGCGGGGAGTACAATGAGCAGTTCTTC
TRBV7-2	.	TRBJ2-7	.	CASSRPGYEQYF	TGTGCCAGCAGCCGGCCTGGCTACGAGCAGTACTTC
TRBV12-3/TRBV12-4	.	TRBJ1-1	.	CASRITGNTEAFF	TGTGCCAGCAGAATAACAGGGAACACTGAAGCTTTCTTT
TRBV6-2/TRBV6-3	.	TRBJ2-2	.	CASSFSGRRNTGELFF	TGTGCCAGCAGTTTCTCAGGGAGAAGGAACACCGGGGAGCTGTTTTTT
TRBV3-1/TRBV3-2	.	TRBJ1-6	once	CASSLADNSPLHF	TGTGCCAGCAGCTTAGCGGATAATTCACCCCTCCACTTT
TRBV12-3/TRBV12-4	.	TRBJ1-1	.	CASSLSGSEAFF	TGTGCCAGCAGTTTATCGGGTAGTGAAGCTTTCTTT
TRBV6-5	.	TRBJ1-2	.	CASRNRALGYGYTF	TGTGCCAGCAGGAACAGGGCGCTGGGGTATGGCTACACCTTC
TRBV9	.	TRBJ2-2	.	CASSVARGGAGELFF	TGTGCCAGCAGCGTAGCCAGGGGGGGTGCCGGGGAGCTGTTTTTT
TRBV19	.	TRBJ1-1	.	CASSIFNVGGNTEAFF	TGTGCCAGTAGTATTTTTAATGTTGGGGGGAACACTGAAGCTTTCTTT
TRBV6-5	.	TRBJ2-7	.	CASSYNAGPPPYEQYF	TGTGCCAGCAGTTACAACGCCGGACCCCCGCCCTACGAGCAGTACTTC
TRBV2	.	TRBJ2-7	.	CASRSSGTRMNEQYF	TGTGCCAGCCGGAGTAGCGGAACACGGATGAACGAGCAGTACTTC
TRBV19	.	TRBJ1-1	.	CASTSIWIAQGETEAFF	TGTGCCAGTACCAGTATATGGATCGCACAGGGTGAAACTGAAGCTTTCTTT
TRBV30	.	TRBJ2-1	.	CACTPGGGSYNEQFF	TGTGCCTGTACCCCCGGAGGGGGCTCCTACAATGAGCAGTTCTTC
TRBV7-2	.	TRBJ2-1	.	CASSLAGANEQFF	TGTGCCAGCAGCTTAGCGGGAGCTAATGAGCAGTTCTTC
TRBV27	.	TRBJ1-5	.	CASSPGPDQPQHF	TGTGCCAGCAGTCCAGGGCCCGATCAGCCCCAGCATTTT
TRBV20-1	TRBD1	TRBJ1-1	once	CSASASTWDRRPGAFF	TGCAGTGCTAGTGCTTCGACTTGGGACAGGAGACCGGGAGCTTTCTTT
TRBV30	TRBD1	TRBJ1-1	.	CAWGTGVGTEAFF	TGTGCCTGGGGAACAGGGGTAGGCACTGAAGCTTTCTTT
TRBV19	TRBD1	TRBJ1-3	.	CASDRVNGNTIYF	TGTGCCAGCGACAGGGTGAATGGAAACACCATATATTTT
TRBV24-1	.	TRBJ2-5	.	CATSESDRPETQYF	TGTGCCACCAGTGAATCGGACCGGCCGGAGACCCAGTACTTC